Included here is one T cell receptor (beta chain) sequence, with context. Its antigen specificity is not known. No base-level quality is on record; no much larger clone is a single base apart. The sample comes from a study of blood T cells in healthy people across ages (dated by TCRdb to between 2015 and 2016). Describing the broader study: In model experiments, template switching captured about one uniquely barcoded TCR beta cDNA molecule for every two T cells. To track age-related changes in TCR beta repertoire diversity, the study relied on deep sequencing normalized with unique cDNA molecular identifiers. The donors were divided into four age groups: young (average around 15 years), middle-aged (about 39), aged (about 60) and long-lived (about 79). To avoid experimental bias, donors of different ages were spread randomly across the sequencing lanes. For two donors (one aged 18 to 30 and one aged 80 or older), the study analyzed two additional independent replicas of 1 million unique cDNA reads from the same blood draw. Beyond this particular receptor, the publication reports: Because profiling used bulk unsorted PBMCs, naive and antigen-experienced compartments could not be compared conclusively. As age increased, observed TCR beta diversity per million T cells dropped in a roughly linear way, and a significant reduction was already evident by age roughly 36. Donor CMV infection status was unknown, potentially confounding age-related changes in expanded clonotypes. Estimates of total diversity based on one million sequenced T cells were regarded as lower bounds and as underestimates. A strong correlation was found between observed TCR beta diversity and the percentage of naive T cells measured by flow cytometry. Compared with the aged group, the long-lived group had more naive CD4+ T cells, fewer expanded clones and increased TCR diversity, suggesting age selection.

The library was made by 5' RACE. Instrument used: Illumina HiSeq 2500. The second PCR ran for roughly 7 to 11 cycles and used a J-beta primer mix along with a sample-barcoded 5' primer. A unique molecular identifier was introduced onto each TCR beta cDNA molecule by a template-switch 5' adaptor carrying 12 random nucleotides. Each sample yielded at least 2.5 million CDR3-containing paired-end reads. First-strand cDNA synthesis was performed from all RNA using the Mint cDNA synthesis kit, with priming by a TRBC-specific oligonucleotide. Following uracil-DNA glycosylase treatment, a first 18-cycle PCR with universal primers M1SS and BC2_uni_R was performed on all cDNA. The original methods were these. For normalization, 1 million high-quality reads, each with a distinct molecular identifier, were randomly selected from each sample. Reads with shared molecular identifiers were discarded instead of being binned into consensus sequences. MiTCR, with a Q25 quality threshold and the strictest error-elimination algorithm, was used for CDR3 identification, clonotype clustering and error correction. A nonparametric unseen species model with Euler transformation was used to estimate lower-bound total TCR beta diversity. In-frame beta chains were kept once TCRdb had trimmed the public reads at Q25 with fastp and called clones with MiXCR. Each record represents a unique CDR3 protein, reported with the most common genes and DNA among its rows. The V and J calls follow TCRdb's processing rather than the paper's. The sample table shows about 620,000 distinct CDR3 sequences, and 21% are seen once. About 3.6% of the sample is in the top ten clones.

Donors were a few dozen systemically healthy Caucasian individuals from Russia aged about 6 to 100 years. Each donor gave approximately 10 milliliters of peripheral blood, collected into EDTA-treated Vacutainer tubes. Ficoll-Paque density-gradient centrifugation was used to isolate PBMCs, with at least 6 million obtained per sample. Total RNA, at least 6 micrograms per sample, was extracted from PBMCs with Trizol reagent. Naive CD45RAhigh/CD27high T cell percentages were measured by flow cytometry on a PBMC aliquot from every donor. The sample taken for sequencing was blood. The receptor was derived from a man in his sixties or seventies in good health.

The CDR3 protein sequence reads: CASRNSGSNEQFF. The DNA sequence is TGTGCCAGCCGTAATAGCGGGAGTAATGAGCAGTTCTTC. The rearrangement combines TRBV28 with TRBJ2-1; 9 nucleotides in the junction match TRBD2. The CDR3 spans 13 residues, from the cysteine through the phenylalanine. Solely the CDR3 DNA is kept, with 39 bases framed from the first base. The germline V gene sets CDR1 to MDHEN and CDR2 to SYDVKM. Relative to germline, V is missing 8 bases and J is missing 7 bases, with 6 bases of the junction outside any gene match.